The present T cell receptor beta chain was sequenced within a study of metastatic and nonmetastatic thyroid tumors. Nobody among the patients had been given any treatment before thyroid surgery. Authors' analysis steps: In papillary thyroid cancer, a distant-metastasis classifier was built using CDR3 differences across clinicopathological groups. Via MiXCR, TCRdb re-called the PCR reads. These V and J calls derive from TCRdb rather than the authors' analysis. The sample consists of 30,000 to 40,000 clones, about 40% of them appearing once. This CDR3 has 15 amino acids. Germline CDR1 and CDR2: DFQATT and SNEGSKA (reference sequence). Trimming took 1 base from V and 2 from J; bases not matched to a gene: 2.

This TCR was recovered from a female donor with papillary thyroid cancer or a benign thyroid nodule (not recorded which). Some clones in this sample may be carry-over from other donors' samples. The sequenced sample consisted of tumor tissue. The rearrangement joins TRBV20-1 to TRBJ1-3; 10 positions match TRBD1. The CDR3: CSARAGQGTGNTIYF. The CDR3, as DNA: TGCAGTGCTAGAGCGGGACAGGGGACTGGAAACACCATATATTTT.